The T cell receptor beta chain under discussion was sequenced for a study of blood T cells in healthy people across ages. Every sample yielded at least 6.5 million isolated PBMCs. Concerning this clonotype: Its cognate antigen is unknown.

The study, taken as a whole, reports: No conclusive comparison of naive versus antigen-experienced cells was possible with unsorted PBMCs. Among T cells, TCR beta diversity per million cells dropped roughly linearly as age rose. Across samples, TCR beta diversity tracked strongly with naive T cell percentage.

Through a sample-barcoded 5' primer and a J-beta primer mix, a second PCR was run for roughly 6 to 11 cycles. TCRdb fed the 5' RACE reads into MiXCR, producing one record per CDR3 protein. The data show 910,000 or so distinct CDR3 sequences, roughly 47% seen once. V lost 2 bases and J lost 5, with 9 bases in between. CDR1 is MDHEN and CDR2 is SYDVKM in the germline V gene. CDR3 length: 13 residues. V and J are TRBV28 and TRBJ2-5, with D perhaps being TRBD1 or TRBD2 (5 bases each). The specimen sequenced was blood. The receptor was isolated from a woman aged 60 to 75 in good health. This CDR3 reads CASSLRGAETQYF. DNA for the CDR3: TGTGCCAGCAGTTTACGAGGGGCTGAGACCCAGTACTTC.